This passage covers 26 T cell receptor beta chains from one sample sequenced in a study of CD8+CD57+ T cells in acquired aplastic anemia. Genomic DNA, the template, was used for profiling of the TCR beta VDJ and CDR3. TCRdb re-called the reads through MiXCR, storing one row per CDR3 protein. The profile shows a few hundred thousand distinct CDR3 sequences, under 65% of them singletons. Sequenced sample: sorted CD4+, CD8+, or CD8+CD57+ T cells (not recorded which) from PBMCs. Receptor source: a human donor in good health.

The V and J genes are TRBV2 and TRBJ1-1; TRBD1 matches at 9 bases. Per germline, CDR1 SNHLY and CDR2 FYNNEI. The CDR3 is 14 residues long. After removal of 1 base from V and 7 bases from J, the junction contained 4 bases not matched to a gene. The CDR3 nucleotides read TGTGCCAGCAGTGAAGGGGACAGGGCATTTGAAGCTTTCTTT. Protein: CASSEGDRAFEAFF.

V and J are TRBV7-2 and TRBJ2-2; D is possibly TRBD1 (6 bases). Germline V CDR1 and CDR2: SGHTA, FQGNSA. The CDR3 consists of 15 residues. V lost 5 bases and J lost 5, with 15 bases in between. CDR3 in DNA: TGTGCCAGCAGCACCCACAGGGTCCCAACCGGGGAGCTGTTTTTT. This sequence encodes CASSTHRVPTGELFF.

There are many counts of this clonotype. The J gene is TRBJ2-7, the V gene TRBV19, with 7 bases that match TRBD1. CDR1 is LNHDA and CDR2 is SQIVND in the germline V gene (reference sequence). There are 14 residues in the CDR3. Trimming at V came to 5 bases and at J to 5 bases, leaving 9 bases not matched to a gene. Written as DNA, the CDR3 is TGTGCCAGTAGTGAGACAGGGATCTTCAACGAGCAGTACTTC. Translation gives CASSETGIFNEQYF.

V gene TRBV2 combines with J gene TRBJ1-5; 8 nucleotides align to TRBD1. Looked up from germline, CDR1 is SNHLY and CDR2 is FYNNEI. Germline trimming cut 3 bases from V and 9 bases from J; bases unmatched to any gene: 7. There are 14 residues in the CDR3. The CDR3 DNA reads TGTGCCAGCAGTGATTTAACAGGGGGTATGCCCCAGCATTTT. It encodes CASSDLTGGMPQHF.

This clonotype occurred once. This rearrangement joins TRBV10-3 to TRBJ2-1, with D possibly being TRBD2 (5 bases). This CDR3 is 13 amino acids long. Trimming stripped 7 bases from V and 8 bases from J, with 15 bases between. CDR1 is ENHRY and CDR2 is SYGVKD in the germline V gene. The CDR3 bases are TGTGCCATCATAGCGCCGACCAATCATGAGCAGTTCTTC. It codes for CAIIAPTNHEQFF.

The rearrangement uses TRBV25-1 and TRBJ2-3; no reliable D call. With 3 bases removed from V and 0 bases from J, the gap between germline ends came to 10 bases. Germline CDR1 MGHDK, CDR2 SYGVNS. CDR3 length equals 15 residues. CDR3 amino acids: CASSERAVSTDTQYF. The CDR3, as DNA: TGTGCCAGCAGTGAGCGTGCAGTGAGCACAGATACGCAGTATTTT.

The V call is TRBV20-1, the J call TRBJ2-5; D might be TRBD2 (6 bases). Between the trimmed V and J ends, which lost 3 bases and 2 bases, there was a span of 10 bases. Germline CDR1 reads DFQATT; CDR2 reads SNEGSKA (reference sequence). This CDR3 has 13 residues. In DNA form, the CDR3 reads TGCAGTGCTAGTGGAGGGGCACAAGAGACCCAGTACTTC. The encoded protein is CSASGGAQETQYF.

The rearrangement uses TRBV29-1 and TRBJ2-2; a possible D gene is TRBD1 (6 bases). The length of the CDR3 is 12 residues. The germline V gene encodes CDR1 SQVTM and CDR2 ANQGSEA. Deletions cut 7 bases from V and 6 bases from J, with 12 bases between. The CDR3 coding sequence is TGCAGCGCCCAATCAGGGGCCGGGGAGCTGTTTTTT. This gives the protein CSAQSGAGELFF.

This chain uses TRBV6-1 with TRBJ1-2; 8 nucleotides agree with TRBD1. CDR1 is MNHNS, CDR2 SASEGT, per germline. The CDR3 extends over 15 amino acids. V dropped 6 bases and J dropped 4; count of bases not matched to a gene: 10. CDR3 residues: CASRTGQGQAYGYTF. DNA of the CDR3: TGTGCCAGCAGGACAGGACAGGGTCAGGCCTATGGCTACACCTTC.

Comments on this clonotype: One end of the junction is discordant with germline, which a read error may explain. The rearrangement uses TRBV15 and TRBJ2-7; possible D gene TRBD2, 6 bases. Germline V gives CDR1 LNHNV, CDR2 YYDKDF (reference sequence). This CDR3 is 12 amino acids long. CDR3 nucleotide sequence: TGTGCCACCAGCACCTACCCGGGGACTGCTTCCTTC. Translated: CATSTYPGTASF.

This clonotype has at least ten counts. This chain uses TRBV24-1 with TRBJ2-1; D perhaps matches TRBD2 (6 bases). Per germline, CDR1 KGHDR and CDR2 SFDVKD. CDR3 length equals 16 residues. The V and J ends lost 0 bases and 0 bases respectively, with 8 bases between them. The CDR3 DNA follows: TGTGCCACCAGTGATTTGGACGGGAGCTCCTACAATGAGCAGTTCTTC. It specifies CATSDLDGSSYNEQFF.

The chain couples TRBV7-2 to TRBJ2-7; TRBD2 matches 13 bases. CDR1 is SGHTA and CDR2 is FQGNSA in the germline V gene. The junction had 5 bases not matched to a gene; V was cut back by 3 bases and J by 3 bases. The CDR3 extends over 16 amino acids. In DNA, the CDR3 is TGTGCCAGCAGCTTGTCGGGACTAGCGGGGTACTACGAGCAGTACTTC. It encodes CASSLSGLAGYYEQYF.

This clonotype has a count of ten or more. This chain uses TRBV20-1 with TRBJ1-2; tentatively, D is TRBD1 (5 bases). V gave up 6 bases and J gave up 5 bases, with 16 bases separating them. This CDR3 has 13 amino acids. Germline assignment: CDR1 DFQATT and CDR2 SNEGSKA (reference sequence). CDR3 coding DNA: TGCAGTGCGAGGGGCCTGGAAGGGTATGGCTACACCTTC. Its protein product is CSARGLEGYGYTF.

For this clonotype: Sequence at one end of the junction differs from germline and may be a read error. The genes are TRBV7-9 and TRBJ2-7, with D maybe TRBD2 (6 bases). Per the germline V gene, CDR1 is SEHNR and CDR2 is FQNEAQ (reference sequence). This CDR3 region has 10 residues. CDR3 bases: TGTGCCAGCAGCTTACACGGGGAGGTGTTC. Translated, it gives CASSLHGEVF.

This clonotype was recorded many times. This chain links TRBV4-2 with TRBJ2-7; tentative D call: TRBD2 (5 bases). The CDR3 runs to 14 residues. Trimming took off 1 base at V and 1 base at J, with 8 bases between the two ends. The V gene's germline CDR1 is LGHNA and CDR2 YNFKEQ. CDR3 nucleotide sequence: TGTGCCAGCAGCCAAGGGACTCCATCCTACGAGCAGTACTTC. Translation: CASSQGTPSYEQYF.

The chain uses TRBV19 and TRBJ1-4; D possibly corresponds to TRBD1 (6 bases). The germline gives CDR1 LNHDA, CDR2 SQIVND (reference sequence). This CDR3 is 15 amino acids long. The ends were cut back, 4 bases at V and 3 bases at J, with 12 bases in the middle. CDR3 in DNA: TGTGCCAGTAGTACACGGGGGGCGGCTAATGAAAAACTGTTTTTT. Translated, it gives CASSTRGAANEKLFF.

The V and J genes are TRBV15 and TRBJ2-7, with unresolved D. The CDR3 sequence is 14 residues long. V was trimmed by 3 bases and J by 0 bases, leaving 9 bases between them. Germline values: CDR1 LNHNV, CDR2 YYDKDF (reference sequence). The CDR3 coding sequence is TGTGCCACCAGCAGCGCGCCAGGCTCCTACGAGCAGTACTTC. Translating it yields CATSSAPGSYEQYF.

Note on this clonotype: Sequence at one end of the junction differs from germline and may be a read error. The chain has TRBV10-2 and TRBJ2-5; TRBD1 matches 10 bases. The germline CDR1 and CDR2 sequences are WSHSY and SAAADI. The CDR3 runs 15 residues. The CDR3 spells CAISESGTGEATQYF. CDR3 nucleotide sequence: TGCGCCATCAGTGAGTCCGGGACAGGGGAGGCGACCCAGTACTTC.

This chain joins TRBV7-6 and TRBJ2-7, with D perhaps TRBD1 (6 bases). The CDR3 consists of 15 residues. V was trimmed by 0 bases and J by 7 bases, leaving 16 bases between them. CDR1 is SGHVS, CDR2 FNYEAQ, per germline. The CDR3: CASSLADSLDREQYF. As DNA, the CDR3 is TGTGCCAGCAGCTTAGCGGACAGCCTTGACCGGGAGCAGTACTTC.

The V call is TRBV25-1, the J call TRBJ2-2, with D hard to call. The V gene's germline CDR1 is MGHDK and CDR2 SYGVNS. CDR3 length: 17 amino acids. V dropped 1 base and J dropped 0 bases, with 12 bases sitting between them. Written as DNA, the CDR3 is TGTGCCAGCAGTGAATTCACAACCGCACCGAACACCGGGGAGCTGTTTTTT. It yields the protein CASSEFTTAPNTGELFF.

The genes are TRBV7-8 and TRBJ2-7; TRBD2 matches 7 bases. J lost 2 bases, V lost 5 bases, and 6 bases had no gene match. Germline V gene lookup returns CDR1 SGHVS and CDR2 FQNEAQ. The CDR3 is made up of 14 amino acids. Written as DNA, the CDR3 is TGTGCCAGCAGCCCGAGCGGGGAACCCTACGAGCAGTACTTC. Translating it yields CASSPSGEPYEQYF.

This clonotype was found a few times. The V call is TRBV7-6, the J call TRBJ2-7, with 8 bases that match TRBD1. Germline CDR1 and CDR2: SGHVS and FNYEAQ. CDR3 length: 13 amino acids. The junction had 6 bases not matched to a gene; V was cut back by 8 bases and J by 3 bases. As DNA, the CDR3 is TGTGCCAGCTCACCCGACAGGGGCTACGAGCAGTACTTC. It yields the protein CASSPDRGYEQYF. The full variable domain, in which reference TRBV7-6 and TRBJ2-7 provide the parts outside the CDR3, is GAGVSQSPRYKVTKRGQDVALRCDPISGHVSLYWYRQALGQGPEFLTYFNYEAQQDKSGLPNDRFSAERPEGSISTLTIQRTEQRDSAMYRCASSPDRGYEQYFGPGTRLTVT.

The chain links TRBV10-3 to TRBJ2-7; maybe TRBD2 (5 bases). Germline-derived CDR1 and CDR2 are ENHRY and SYGVKD. The CDR3 has 13 amino acids. The V end lost 10 bases, the J end lost 6 bases, and 19 bases lay between the germline ends. Written as DNA, the CDR3 is TGTGCCACCTCCGGACTGGGCTTTGGCGAGCAGTACTTC. Its translation: CATSGLGFGEQYF.

The chain combines TRBV7-2 with TRBJ2-3; a weak D match, TRBD1 (6 bases). V shed 1 base and J shed 2 bases, with 10 bases lying between them. The CDR3 sequence is 15 residues long. Germline V gene sequence: CDR1 SGHTA, CDR2 FQGNSA. CDR3 sequence (DNA): TGTGCCAGCAGCTTAGTCAGGACAGCCACAGATACGCAGTATTTT. Translation gives CASSLVRTATDTQYF.

This clonotype was recorded once. CDR3 sequence reads: CASSLLAGVITGELFF. In nucleotides, the CDR3 is TGTGCCAGCAGCTTACTAGCGGGAGTTATCACCGGGGAGCTGTTTTTT. This chain joins TRBV7-8 and TRBJ2-2, with 10 bases fitting TRBD2. Trimming at V came to 2 bases and at J to 4 bases, leaving 4 bases not matched to a gene. This CDR3 region has 16 residues. Germline lookup yields CDR1 SGHVS and CDR2 FQNEAQ.

The chain couples TRBV7-2 to TRBJ1-4; 7 bases agree with TRBD1. J gave up 4 bases and V 5 bases, and 10 bases lay outside the gene matches. CDR1 SGHTA and CDR2 FQGNSA come from the germline V gene. The CDR3 is 16 amino acids. The CDR3 DNA is TGTGCCAGCAGCCCTCGGCGGACAGGAGTTAATGAAAAACTGTTTTTT. This codes for CASSPRRTGVNEKLFF.